Each of the 8 T cell receptor beta chains below was sequenced from the same sample in a study of T cell repertoires in cytomegalovirus infection. From the reads, TCRdb called clonotypes with MiXCR, one entry per CDR3 protein. The data contain approximately 100,000 distinct CDR3 sequences, about 30% of them singletons. These TCRs' antigens remain unknown. The specimen was CD8+ T cells from cultured PBMCs, collected from culture after CMV antigen stimulation. The receptor set was obtained from a human donor in good health (CMV status not recorded). Some clones in this sample may be carry-over from other donors' samples.

In its sample, this clonotype was seen a few times. Since a much larger clone is just one base distant, this may be a read error. The chain joins TRBV27 to TRBJ1-1, with D hard to call. The CDR3 extends over 11 amino acids. Germline CDR1 reads MNHEY; CDR2 reads SMNVEV (reference sequence). Trimming took off 3 bases at V and 7 bases at J, with 6 bases between the two ends. The CDR3 coding sequence is TGTGCCAGCAGTTTCGGATATGAAGCTTTCTTT. Translation: CASSFGYEAFF.

This clonotype was seen repeatedly, ten times or more. The chain recombines TRBV4-1 with TRBJ1-5; no definite D call. In germline, CDR1 is MGHRA, CDR2 YSYEKL. This CDR3 has 12 amino acids. V lost 1 base to trimming and J lost 7 bases, with 5 bases between them. CDR3 in amino acids: CASSQGSQPQHF. As DNA, the CDR3 is TGCGCCAGCAGCCAAGGCTCCCAGCCCCAGCATTTT.

V is TRBV12-3 or TRBV12-4 and J is TRBJ1-4; D is undetermined. The V and J ends lost 7 bases and 11 bases respectively, with 11 bases between them. The CDR3 is 11 amino acids. The CDR3 loop is CASTPGQKLFF. CDR3 nucleotides: TGTGCCAGCACCCCGGGCCAGAAACTGTTTTTT.

This clonotype was counted a few times. The V gene is TRBV6-6, the J gene TRBJ2-3; 9 nucleotides line up with TRBD1. The trim removed 2 bases at V and 3 bases at J, leaving 6 bases unmatched. The CDR3 contains 16 residues. CDR1 is MNHNY, CDR2 SVGAGI, per germline (reference sequence). CDR3 bases: TGTGCCAGCAGTTACCGGGGACAGGGAGTAACAGATACGCAGTATTTT. It translates to CASSYRGQGVTDTQYF.

The rearrangement joins TRBV7-9 to TRBJ2-3, with D perhaps given as TRBD1 or TRBD2 (6 bases each). The CDR3 is 15 residues long. The germline V and J ends were trimmed by 4 bases and 0 bases, with 11 bases remaining between them. CDR1 and CDR2 from the germline V gene are SEHNR and FQNEAQ (reference sequence). In nucleotides, the CDR3 is TGTGCCAGCAGCTCTACAGGGACTAGCACAGATACGCAGTATTTT. This codes for CASSSTGTSTDTQYF.

This clonotype was counted only a few times. J is TRBJ2-7 and V is TRBV28, with D perhaps matching TRBD1 (6 bases). The CDR3 contains 14 residues. V lost 8 bases and J lost 0, with 14 bases in between. Germline CDR1 MDHEN, CDR2 SYDVKM. Here the CDR3 reads CASGLQGNSYEQYF. CDR3 nucleotides: TGTGCCAGCGGATTACAGGGAAACTCCTACGAGCAGTACTTC.

This clonotype came up a few times. The chain combines TRBV5-6 with TRBJ2-1; 10 nucleotides line up with TRBD1. CDR1 and CDR2 (germline): SGHDT, YYEEEE. Trimming removed 5 bases from V and 5 bases from J; junction bases left unmatched: 10. The length of the CDR3 is 16 residues. The CDR3 spells CASRLDRGQGNNEQFF. In nucleotides, the CDR3 is TGTGCCAGCAGGTTAGACAGGGGGCAGGGGAACAATGAGCAGTTCTTC.

This clonotype came up a few times. The chain has TRBV5-5 and TRBJ2-3; 8 bases align to TRBD1. V shed 4 bases and J 3 bases; nucleotides not matched to a gene: 4. Germline V CDR1 and CDR2: SGHKS, YYEKEE (reference sequence). This CDR3 contains 14 residues. The CDR3 coding sequence is TGTGCCAGCAGCCCTACAGGGGGGACAGATACGCAGTATTTT. Translation gives CASSPTGGTDTQYF.